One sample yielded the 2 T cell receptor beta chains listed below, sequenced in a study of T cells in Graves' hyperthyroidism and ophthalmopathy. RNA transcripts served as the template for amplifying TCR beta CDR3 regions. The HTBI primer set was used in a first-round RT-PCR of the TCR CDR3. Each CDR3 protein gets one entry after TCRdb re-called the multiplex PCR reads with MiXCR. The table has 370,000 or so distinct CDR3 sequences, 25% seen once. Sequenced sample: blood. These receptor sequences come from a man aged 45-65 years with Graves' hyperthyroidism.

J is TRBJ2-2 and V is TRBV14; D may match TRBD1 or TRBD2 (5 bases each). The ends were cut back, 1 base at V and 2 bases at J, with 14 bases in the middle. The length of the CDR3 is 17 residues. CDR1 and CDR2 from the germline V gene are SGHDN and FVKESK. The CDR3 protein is CASSQVGDGLNTGELFF. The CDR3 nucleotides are TGTGCCAGCAGCCAAGTGGGGGATGGCTTAAACACCGGGGAGCTGTTTTTT.

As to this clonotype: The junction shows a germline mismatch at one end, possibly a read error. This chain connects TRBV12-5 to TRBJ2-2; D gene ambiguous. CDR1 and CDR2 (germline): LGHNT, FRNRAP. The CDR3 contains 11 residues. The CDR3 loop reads CASAVPGELFF. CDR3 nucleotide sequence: TGTGCTAGTGCCGTGCCCGGAGAGCTGTTTTTT.